Included here is one TCR beta chain sequence, with context. The antigen is not known. This sample stems from a study of post-analysis software for immune sequencing data. Study-wide findings and caveats: A handful of TRBV segments, including TRBV5-6, TRBV5-1 and TRBV20-1, were more frequent in patients than controls.

Built from TCR beta cDNA, the libraries had unique molecular identifiers in them. TCRdb re-analysed the PCR reads in MiXCR, keeping a single row per CDR3 protein. This table has under 900,000 distinct CDR3 sequences, roughly half appearing once. The V and J ends lost 6 bases and 4 bases, in that order; junction bases with no gene match: 8. CDR3 length: 15 amino acids. The clonotype originates from a girl between 5 and 17 years old with multiple sclerosis. Sequencing was done on a sample of blood. The J gene is TRBJ2-1, the V gene TRBV12-3 or TRBV12-4, with 8 positions matching TRBD2. The CDR3 DNA reads as TGTGCCAGCAGCTTACTAAGCGGGGGTTACAATGAGCAGTTCTTC. Protein: CASSLLSGGYNEQFF.